Ten or more counts support the clone carrying this T cell receptor (beta chain). What it binds is unknown. The J segment lost 1 base and the V segment lost 6 bases, leaving 11 bases of the junction unmatched. The CDR3 covers 18 residues. Investigators prepared the TCR beta libraries by applying iRepertoire HTBI primers and Arm-PCR of CDR3 regions. The authors' processing: Sample data revealed about 62 TRBV and 12 to 15 TRBJ segments. TCRdb ran MiXCR on the multiplex PCR reads and lists one entry per CDR3 protein. V and J calls and clone size were set by TCRdb, not the authors. The data show roughly 500,000 distinct CDR3 sequences, about 20% seen once. This sample is part of a study of regulatory T cells in long-lasting Graves disease. Study conclusions and caveats: There were preferences for TRBV28, TRBJ1-2 and TRBJ2-5 in persistent disease.

Regarding time point: persistent/refractory GD, antithyroid drugs over 5 years with positive TRAb. The authors made the TCR library using RNA they extracted from PBMCs. The V gene is TRBV12-3 or TRBV12-4, the J gene TRBJ1-5; 11 nucleotides align to TRBD1. The receptor's source is a female donor with Graves disease. This specimen was peripheral blood mononuclear cells (PBMCs), taken when the disease was refractory, from a patient treated with antithyroid drugs. As DNA, the CDR3 is TGTGCCAGCAGATCCCACCGGGACAGGGGGTCGAGCAATCAGCCCCAGCATTTT. It codes for CASRSHRDRGSSNQPQHF.